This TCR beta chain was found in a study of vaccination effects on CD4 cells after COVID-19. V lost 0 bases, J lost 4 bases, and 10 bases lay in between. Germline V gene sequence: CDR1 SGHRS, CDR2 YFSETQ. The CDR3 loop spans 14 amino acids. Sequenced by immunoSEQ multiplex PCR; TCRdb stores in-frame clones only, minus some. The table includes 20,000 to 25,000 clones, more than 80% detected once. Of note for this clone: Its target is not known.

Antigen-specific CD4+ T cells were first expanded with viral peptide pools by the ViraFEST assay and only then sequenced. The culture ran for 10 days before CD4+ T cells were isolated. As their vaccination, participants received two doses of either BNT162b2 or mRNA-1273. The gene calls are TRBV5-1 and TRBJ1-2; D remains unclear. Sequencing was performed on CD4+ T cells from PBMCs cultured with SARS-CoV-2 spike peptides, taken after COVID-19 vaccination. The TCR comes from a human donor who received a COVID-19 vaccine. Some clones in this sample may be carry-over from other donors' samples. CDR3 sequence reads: CASSLARQLYGYTF. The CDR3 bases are TGCGCCAGCAGCTTGGCTAGGCAGCTCTATGGCTACACCTTC.